These 10 T cell receptor beta chains were sequenced from one sample in a study of blood T cells in healthy people across ages (dated by TCRdb to about 2015). The library was prepared using 5' RACE. A second PCR of roughly 6 to 11 cycles was run with a J-beta primer mix and a sample-barcoded 5' primer. The public reads were quality trimmed at Q25 with fastp and then assembled into clones with MiXCR by TCRdb, keeping productive beta chains. Rows with a matching CDR3 protein are joined into one entry that keeps the most common DNA and genes. A total of approximately 1,700,000 distinct CDR3 sequences appear in this sample, 39% of them only once. The top ten clonotypes cover 23% of the sample. Input material: blood. The source is a human donor in good health.

This clonotype was seen a few times. The V and J genes are TRBV6-5 and TRBJ1-5; D is ambiguous. The CDR3 loop spans 11 amino acids. CDR1 and CDR2 (germline): MNHEY, SVGAGI. V was cut by 8 bases and J by 6 bases, with 8 bases left in between. CDR3 DNA sequence: TGTGCCAGCGGTGCGCGTCAGCCCCAGCATTTT. Amino acids: CASGARQPQHF.

The chain combines TRBV10-2 with TRBJ2-1, with 9 bases fitting TRBD2. CDR1 and CDR2 from the germline V gene are WSHSY and SAAADI. V was clipped by 6 bases and J by 7 bases; unmatched bases: 10. The CDR3 is 15 amino acids. CDR3 DNA: TGCGCCAGCAGGCCGGCGGGGGGGCCAAGGAATGAGCAGTTCTTC. It specifies CASRPAGGPRNEQFF.

DNA of the CDR3: TGCGCCAGCAGCATAAACGACAGGGCTGCCGAGCAGTACTTC. Its translation is CASSINDRAAEQYF. The chain joins TRBV5-1 to TRBJ2-7, with 7 nucleotides matching TRBD1. V shed 4 bases, J shed 6 bases, and the junction held 10 bases outside the gene matches. CDR1 and CDR2 (germline): SGHRS, YFSETQ. CDR3 length equals 14 residues.

The CDR3 is CSATLRDRPFSGNTIYF. The CDR3, as DNA: TGCAGTGCTACCCTCCGGGACAGACCTTTCTCTGGAAACACCATATATTTT. This chain connects TRBV20-1 to TRBJ1-3; the match to TRBD1 covers 7 bases. CDR1 DFQATT and CDR2 SNEGSKA come from the germline V gene (reference sequence). Trimming cost V 4 bases and J 0 bases; bases outside gene matches: 12. The CDR3 sequence is 17 residues long.

The V gene is TRBV4-3, the J gene TRBJ2-7, with D possibly being TRBD1 or TRBD2 (5 bases each). CDR1 LGHNA and CDR2 YSLEER come from the germline V gene. Trimming stripped 1 base from V and 3 bases from J, with 10 bases between. This CDR3 has 14 residues. This CDR3 is CASSQGGMGYEQYF. The CDR3 coding sequence is TGCGCCAGCAGCCAAGGGGGGATGGGCTACGAGCAGTACTTC.

The V and J genes are TRBV11-2 and TRBJ2-7; D might be TRBD1 or TRBD2, each matching 5 bases. CDR1 and CDR2 from the germline V gene are SGHAT and FQNNGV. The CDR3 runs to 15 residues. Trimming removed 2 bases at V and 3 bases at J, with 14 bases between. The chain's CDR3 is CASSLNGATGYEQYF. The CDR3, as DNA: TGTGCCAGCAGCTTAAACGGGGCTACAGGCTACGAGCAGTACTTC.

CDR3 coding DNA: TGTGCCAGCAGCATCGGACAGTACGAGCAGTACTTC. It specifies CASSIGQYEQYF. The chain couples TRBV7-2 to TRBJ2-5; TRBD1 might be the D (6 bases). The end of the DNA aligns better with TRBJ2-7, so the J call may be wrong. Per the germline V gene, CDR1 is SGHTA and CDR2 is FQGNSA. The CDR3 is 12 amino acids.

This clonotype was seen a handful of times. V usage is TRBV29-1 and J usage is TRBJ1-4; the match to TRBD1 covers 9 bases. The junction had 9 bases not matched to a gene; V was cut back by 5 bases and J by 8 bases. Per the germline V gene, CDR1 is SQVTM and CDR2 is ANQGSEA. This CDR3 has 14 residues. The CDR3 coding sequence is TGCAGCGTTTTTACAGGGGGCGCGGACGAAAAACTGTTTTTT. The encoded protein is CSVFTGGADEKLFF.

V usage is TRBV5-6 and J usage is TRBJ2-6, with TRBD1 as a possible D gene (6 bases). Germline values: CDR1 SGHDT, CDR2 YYEEEE. This CDR3 has 16 residues. V was clipped by 7 bases and J by 0 bases, with 14 bases between them. The CDR3 region is CASRDIGHSGANVLTF. CDR3 coding DNA: TGTGCCAGCCGGGACATCGGACACTCTGGGGCCAACGTCCTGACTTTC.

This clonotype was found a few times. The gene calls are TRBV6-6 and TRBJ2-3; D not certain. The CDR3 runs 13 residues. From germline, CDR1 is MNHNY and CDR2 SVGAGI (reference sequence). V lost 2 bases and J 5 bases, leaving 8 bases between the germline ends. CDR3 bases: TGTGCCAGCAGTTACGGGCTACAAGATACGCAGTATTTT. It codes for CASSYGLQDTQYF.